The 17 T cell receptor beta chains given below trace back to one sample, sequenced in a study of blood T cell repertoires in COVID-19. The protocol was immunoSEQ multiplex PCR, while the TCRdb copy is restricted to in-frame clones and leaves out a portion. The repertoire holds around 150,000 clones, with 70% to 90% as singletons. Sequenced input: peripheral blood. All receptors come from a man in his forties with acute or convalescent COVID-19.

The chain recombines TRBV6-1 with TRBJ2-3; no firm D call. The V end was cut by 0 bases, the J end by 5 bases, with 6 bases between. This CDR3 has 13 amino acids. Germline CDR1 MNHNS, CDR2 SASEGT. DNA of the CDR3: TGTGCCAGCAGTGAAGCGCAGAAAGATACGCAGTATTTT. As protein: CASSEAQKDTQYF.

V gene TRBV28 combines with J gene TRBJ2-7; D is possibly TRBD1 (5 bases). Germline-derived CDR1 and CDR2 are MDHEN and SYDVKM. This CDR3 contains 16 residues. Trimming removed 3 bases from V and 0 bases from J, with 15 bases in between. The CDR3 region has the DNA TGTGCCAGCAGTTTTAGGAAGACAGCCCCCTCCTACGAGCAGTACTTC. Translation gives CASSFRKTAPSYEQYF.

The V and J genes are TRBV10-3 and TRBJ2-4, with TRBD1 identical over 8 bases. Trimming cost V 6 bases and J 5 bases; bases outside gene matches: 6. The CDR3 totals 14 residues. Germline loops: CDR1 ENHRY, CDR2 SYGVKD. CDR3 residues: CAISGSGQENIQYF. The DNA of the CDR3 is TGTGCCATCAGCGGATCGGGACAGGAAAACATTCAGTACTTC.

This clone was observed once. The rearrangement uses TRBV5-1 and TRBJ2-7; no clear D. V was trimmed by 3 bases and J by 0 bases, leaving 7 bases between them. This CDR3 spans 13 amino acids. CDR1 and CDR2 (germline): SGHRS, YFSETQ. The CDR3 DNA reads as TGCGCCAGCAGCTCAGTAAACTCCTACGAGCAGTACTTC. It specifies CASSSVNSYEQYF. The full variable domain, its missing parts supplied by reference TRBV5-1 and TRBJ2-7, is KAGVTQTPRYLIKTRGQQVTLSCSPISGHRSVSWYQQTPGQGLQFLFEYFSETQRNKGNFPGRFSGRQFSNSRSEMNVSTLELGDSALYLCASSSVNSYEQYFGPGTRLTVT.

The sample holds one count of this clone. The chain combines TRBV24-1 with TRBJ2-1, with D perhaps matching TRBD1 (7 bases). There are 15 residues in the CDR3. The ends were cut back, 0 bases at V and 7 bases at J, with 12 bases in the middle. Germline CDR1 is KGHDR and CDR2 is SFDVKD. The CDR3 is CATSDLGRGRNEQFF. CDR3 DNA: TGTGCCACCAGTGATTTGGGCAGGGGGAGGAATGAGCAGTTCTTC.

J is TRBJ2-2 and V is TRBV7-2; 8 nucleotides agree with TRBD2. J was trimmed by 1 base and V by 3 bases; bases with no gene match: 1. The germline gives CDR1 SGHTA, CDR2 FQGNSA. The CDR3 runs to 15 residues. This CDR3 reads CASSLAGGNTGELFF. The CDR3 DNA reads TGTGCCAGCAGCTTGGCGGGGGGGAACACCGGGGAGCTGTTTTTT.

The chain couples TRBV9 to TRBJ2-2; D is perhaps TRBD2 (6 bases). The CDR3 extends over 16 amino acids. V was clipped by 3 bases and J by 3 bases, with 15 bases between them. Germline CDR1 and CDR2: SGDLS and YYNGEE. CDR3 bases: TGTGCCAGCAGCGAGGGGTCCAGCGGGTACACCGGGGAGCTGTTTTTT. This sequence encodes CASSEGSSGYTGELFF.

The chain combines TRBV28 with TRBJ2-7; TRBD1 agrees at 7 bases. The CDR3 loop spans 15 amino acids. The V segment lost 6 bases and the J segment 5 bases; nucleotides outside the gene matches: 13. Germline CDR1 is MDHEN and CDR2 is SYDVKM. CDR3 coding DNA: TGTGCCAGCAGACTCCGCCCGACAGGGAGCCACGAGCAGTACTTC. This translates into CASRLRPTGSHEQYF.

The chain joins TRBV3-1 (or the pseudogene TRBV3-2) to TRBJ2-7, with TRBD1 as a possible D gene (5 bases). The CDR3 runs to 14 residues. The germline V gene has CDR1 LGHDT and CDR2 YNNKEL (reference sequence). Trimming shortened V by 1 base and J by 5 bases, and 12 bases separated the two germline ends. The DNA of the CDR3 is TGTGCCAGCAGCCAAGCAACTCAGGGAAACGAGCAGTACTTC. The encoded protein is CASSQATQGNEQYF.

The gene calls are TRBV19 and TRBJ1-6; a weak D match, TRBD1 (5 bases). Germline lookup yields CDR1 LNHDA and CDR2 SQIVND (reference sequence). This CDR3 contains 15 residues. Trimming shortened V by 3 bases and J by 10 bases, and 16 bases separated the two germline ends. The DNA for the CDR3 is TGTGCCAGTAGTATTCAGGGTGCGGGAGGATCACCCCTCCACTTT. Translation gives CASSIQGAGGSPLHF.

The J gene is TRBJ2-3, the V gene TRBV24-1; 9 bases are a match to TRBD1. This CDR3 contains 15 residues. Germline V lookup: CDR1 KGHDR, CDR2 SFDVKD. V shed 5 bases, J shed 4 bases, and the junction held 6 bases outside the gene matches. CDR3 protein: CATSAPDRGSDTQYF. The CDR3 coding sequence is TGTGCCACCAGTGCCCCTGACAGGGGGTCAGATACGCAGTATTTT.

The gene calls are TRBV5-5 and TRBJ1-1, with a weak D call TRBD1 (6 bases). The V end lost 1 base, the J end lost 7 bases, and 17 bases lay between the germline ends. The CDR3 covers 15 residues. The germline V gene has CDR1 SGHKS and CDR2 YYEKEE (reference sequence). CDR3 in DNA: TGTGCCAGCAGCTTGAGTACAGGGAGGGTCGGTGAAGCTTTCTTT. Its protein is CASSLSTGRVGEAFF.

The chain combines TRBV6-2 or TRBV6-3 with TRBJ1-3; D might be TRBD1 (5 bases). The germline V gene encodes CDR1 MNHEY and CDR2 SVGEGT. Trimming cost V 0 bases and J 8 bases, with 17 bases left between them. This CDR3 is built from 16 residues. The CDR3 sequence: CASSYSSYRRDDTIYF. DNA for the CDR3: TGTGCCAGCAGTTACTCCTCATACCGGCGGGACGACACCATATATTTT.

The V gene is TRBV29-1, the J gene TRBJ1-2; TRBD1 is a possible D gene (5 bases). Per germline, CDR1 SQVTM and CDR2 ANQGSEA. The CDR3 sequence is 14 residues long. V lost 4 bases and J lost 4, with 16 bases in between. As DNA, the CDR3 is TGCAGCGTTGTAGCAGGGAAGGACGGCTATGGCTACACCTTC. Amino acid sequence: CSVVAGKDGYGYTF.

The chain is built from TRBV6-6 and TRBJ1-2; 11 positions agree with TRBD1. V dropped 0 bases and J dropped 12; count of bases not matched to a gene: 9. Germline V gives CDR1 MNHNY, CDR2 SVGAGI (reference sequence). This CDR3 spans 15 amino acids. In nucleotides, the CDR3 is TGTGCCAGCAGTTACTCGAGTTTAGGACAGGGGGCCGACACCTTC. Translation gives CASSYSSLGQGADTF.

This sequence joins TRBV10-1 and TRBJ1-1; D perhaps matches TRBD1 (5 bases). V was pared by 5 bases and J by 0 bases, with 7 bases between. This CDR3 contains 13 residues. Germline CDR1 WNHNN, CDR2 SYGVQD (reference sequence). CDR3 amino acids: CASSRQLNTEAFF. CDR3 DNA: TGCGCCAGCAGTAGACAGTTGAACACTGAAGCTTTCTTT.

This clone was recorded only once. This chain joins TRBV7-9 and TRBJ1-1; perhaps TRBD1 as D (5 bases). The CDR3 covers 9 residues. Per the germline V gene, CDR1 is SEHNR and CDR2 is FQNEAQ (reference sequence). V lost 9 bases to trimming and J lost 8 bases, with 7 bases between them. The CDR3 protein is CASGGEAFF. The CDR3 DNA is TGTGCCAGTGGGGGGGAAGCTTTCTTT.